This T cell receptor beta chain comes out of a study of blood T cell repertoires in COVID-19. Germline CDR1 SEHNR, CDR2 FQNEAQ (reference sequence). The CDR3 is 13 residues long. V was clipped by 7 bases and J by 7 bases; unmatched bases: 7. This clone was picked up a small number of times. Sequencing used immunoSEQ multiplex PCR; TCRdb keeps in-frame clones, though not all of them. The sample carries around 230,000 clones, around 90% recorded once. The TCR sequence derives from a man aged 55 to 69 who had recovered from COVID-19. The rearrangement joins TRBV7-9 to TRBJ1-3; 7 bases align to TRBD1. Sequenced sample: peripheral blood. CDR3 in amino acids: CASKGTVSNTIYF. In DNA form, the CDR3 reads TGTGCCAGCAAAGGGACAGTTTCGAACACCATATATTTT.